This T cell receptor beta chain was found in a study of blood T cell repertoires in COVID-19. The CDR3 has 15 residues. Germline CDR1 and CDR2: SGHDT and YYEEEE. The junction had 8 bases not matched to a gene; V was cut back by 4 bases and J by 3 bases. This table comes from immunoSEQ multiplex PCR, and its TCRdb copy is limited to in-frame clones, with some not included. The table has under 250,000 clones, 83% seen once; the top ten hold more than 4.5%. No more than 2 weeks before study entry, exposed participants had met a case of COVID-19. The specimen sequenced was PBMCs or T cells enriched from blood (not recorded which). The clonotype was recovered from a woman aged 45-59 years who had been exposed to COVID-19. The chain uses TRBV5-6 and TRBJ2-7, with 9 bases identical to TRBD1. The CDR3 loop is CASSLPDRGNYEQYF. In DNA form, the CDR3 reads TGTGCCAGCAGCCTCCCGGACAGGGGTAACTACGAGCAGTACTTC.